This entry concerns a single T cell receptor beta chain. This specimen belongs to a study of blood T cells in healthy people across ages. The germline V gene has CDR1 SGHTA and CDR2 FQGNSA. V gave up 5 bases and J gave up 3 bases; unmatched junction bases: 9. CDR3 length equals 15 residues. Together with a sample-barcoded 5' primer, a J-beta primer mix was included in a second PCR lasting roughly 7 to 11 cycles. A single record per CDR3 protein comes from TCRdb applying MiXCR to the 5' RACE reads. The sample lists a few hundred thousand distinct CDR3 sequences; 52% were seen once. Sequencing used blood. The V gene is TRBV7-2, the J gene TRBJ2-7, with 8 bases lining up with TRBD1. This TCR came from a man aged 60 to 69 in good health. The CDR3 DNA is TGTGCCAGCAGCCACAGGACAGGGCAGAGCTACGAGCAGTACTTC. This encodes CASSHRTGQSYEQYF.